Sequencing of this TCR beta chain was carried out in a study of blood T cell repertoires in COVID-19. This clone was seen a handful of times. Only in-frame clones appear in the TCRdb table, and some are missing; sequencing was by immunoSEQ multiplex PCR. Among roughly 410,000 clones listed, about 89% were seen once. With 5 bases removed from V and 4 bases from J, the gap between germline ends came to 14 bases. CDR1 is SGHVS, CDR2 FQNEAQ, per germline. The length of the CDR3 is 15 residues. The rearrangement links TRBV7-8 to TRBJ2-2; D is perhaps TRBD1 (6 bases). Sequenced input: peripheral blood. This sequence was found in a woman in her fifties or sixties with COVID-19, enrolled during active disease. The CDR3 sequence is CASSRTGWGTGELFF. The CDR3 nucleotides read TGTGCCAGCAGCCGAACAGGGTGGGGCACCGGGGAGCTGTTTTTT. The full variable domain, in which reference TRBV7-8 and TRBJ2-2 provide the parts outside the CDR3, is GAGVSQSPRYKVAKRGQDVALRCDPISGHVSLFWYQQALGQGPEFLTYFQNEAQLDKSGLPSDRFFAERPEGSVSTLKIQRTQQEDSAVYLCASSRTGWGTGELFFGEGSRLTVL.